The 10 T cell receptor beta chains below come from one sample, sequenced in a study of Graves' ophthalmopathy and Graves' hyperthyroidism. For repertoire sequencing, the TCR beta CDR3 regions were amplified from RNA transcripts. HTBI primers primed a first-round RT-PCR, and a second-round multiplex PCR followed. Via MiXCR, TCRdb re-called the multiplex PCR reads, giving one row per CDR3 protein. The sample lists approximately 1.2 million distinct CDR3 sequences; approximately 35% were seen once. Sequenced: peripheral blood or thyroid tissue (not recorded which). The source of these receptors is an adult man with Graves' hyperthyroidism.

This clonotype was seen repeatedly, ten times or more. The rearrangement uses TRBV29-1 and TRBJ1-3, with 10 bases matching TRBD1. The CDR3 loop spans 16 amino acids. CDR1 and CDR2 (germline): SQVTM, ANQGSEA. The ends lost 0 bases at V and 3 bases at J; junction bases unmatched: 5. The CDR3 DNA reads as TGCAGCGTTGAAGACCCGCGGACAGGGGGTGGAAACACCATATATTTT. It is translated as CSVEDPRTGGGNTIYF.

Turning to this clonotype: Since a much larger clone is just one base distant, this may be a read error. The rearrangement joins TRBV6-6 to TRBJ2-7, with D perhaps TRBD1 (6 bases). Trimming took off 8 bases at V and 5 bases at J, with 19 bases between the two ends. The length of the CDR3 is 14 residues. Germline V gives CDR1 MNHNY, CDR2 SVGAGI (reference sequence). CDR3 amino acids: CASHGWDTAHEQYF. The DNA for the CDR3 is TGTGCCAGCCACGGATGGGACACGGCTCACGAGCAGTACTTC.

The sample holds many counts of this clonotype. This chain links TRBV9 with TRBJ2-5, with TRBD2 identical over 15 bases. The germline gives CDR1 SGDLS, CDR2 YYNGEE. The ends lost 5 bases at V and 5 bases at J; junction bases unmatched: 4. The CDR3 contains 15 residues. The CDR3 here is CASSGTSGRPETQYF. The CDR3 nucleotides are TGTGCCAGCAGTGGGACTAGCGGGAGGCCGGAGACCCAGTACTTC.

This clonotype was seen ten or more times. The chain employs TRBV12-3 or TRBV12-4 and TRBJ1-5, with D maybe TRBD1 (6 bases). Trimming removed 8 bases at V and 4 bases at J, with 15 bases between. This CDR3 is built from 14 residues. The CDR3 spells CASGTGGQNQPQHF. The CDR3 region has the DNA TGTGCCAGCGGTACCGGGGGGCAGAATCAGCCCCAGCATTTT.

To note about this clonotype: This may be a read error: a much more frequent sequence differs by one nucleotide. The chain couples TRBV14 to TRBJ1-4, with a possible D match to TRBD1 (5 bases). This CDR3 is built from 17 residues. Germline-derived CDR1 and CDR2 are SGHDN and FVKESK. Deletions cut 7 bases from V and 0 bases from J, with 18 bases between. This CDR3 is CASIRGDAGTTNEKLFF. CDR3 in DNA: TGTGCCAGCATCCGAGGGGACGCAGGTACAACTAATGAAAAACTGTTTTTT.

This clonotype was detected a few times. This rearrangement joins TRBV19 to TRBJ1-4; 7 positions agree with TRBD1. V trimming: 4 bases; J trimming: 3 bases; junction bases outside the gene matches: 5. The germline CDR1 and CDR2 sequences are LNHDA and SQIVND (reference sequence). This CDR3 region has 15 residues. The CDR3 sequence: CASSTPGGANEKLFF. CDR3 DNA sequence: TGTGCCAGTAGTACCCCAGGGGGTGCTAATGAAAAACTGTTTTTT. The entire variable domain, with the rest obtained from reference TRBV19 and TRBJ1-4, is as follows: DGGITQSPKYLFRKEGQNVTLSCEQNLNHDAMYWYRQDPGQGLRLIYYSQIVNDFQKGDIAEGYSVSREKKESFPLTVTSAQKNPTAFYLCASSTPGGANEKLFFGSGTQLSVL.

This chain joins TRBV28 and TRBJ1-5; D call uncertain. The CDR3 has 13 residues. The germline V gene encodes CDR1 MDHEN and CDR2 SYDVKM. The V gene lost 7 bases and the J gene lost 6 bases, with 13 bases spanning the gap. CDR3 bases: TGTGCCAGCATTGGCCCTGGGAGTCAGCCCCAGCATTTT. Its translation is CASIGPGSQPQHF.

The rearrangement links TRBV20-1 to TRBJ2-7, with D possibly matching TRBD2 (6 bases). V was shortened by 0 bases and J by 5 bases, with 14 bases between the two germline ends. Germline V lookup: CDR1 DFQATT, CDR2 SNEGSKA (reference sequence). The CDR3 is 14 residues long. CDR3 region: CSARDPGRTDEQYF. CDR3 coding DNA: TGCAGTGCTAGAGATCCGGGGAGGACCGACGAGCAGTACTTC.

This clonotype was picked up one time. This chain links TRBV29-1 with TRBJ1-2, with TRBD1 matching 11 bases. The CDR3 loop spans 16 amino acids. J gave up 3 bases and V 7 bases, and 13 bases lay outside the gene matches. Germline V gene sequence: CDR1 SQVTM, CDR2 ANQGSEA. The CDR3 sequence: CSAGGGTGGPHYGYTF. The CDR3, as DNA: TGCAGCGCCGGTGGCGGGACAGGGGGTCCTCACTATGGCTACACCTTC.

This chain connects TRBV6-5 to TRBJ2-5; TRBD2 matches at 11 bases. The germline gives CDR1 MNHEY, CDR2 SVGAGI. J gave up 3 bases and V 4 bases, and 4 bases lay outside the gene matches. CDR3 size: 15 residues. The chain's CDR3 is CASSSPGLAEETQYF. Here the CDR3 DNA reads TGTGCCAGCAGTTCGCCGGGACTAGCGGAAGAGACCCAGTACTTC.